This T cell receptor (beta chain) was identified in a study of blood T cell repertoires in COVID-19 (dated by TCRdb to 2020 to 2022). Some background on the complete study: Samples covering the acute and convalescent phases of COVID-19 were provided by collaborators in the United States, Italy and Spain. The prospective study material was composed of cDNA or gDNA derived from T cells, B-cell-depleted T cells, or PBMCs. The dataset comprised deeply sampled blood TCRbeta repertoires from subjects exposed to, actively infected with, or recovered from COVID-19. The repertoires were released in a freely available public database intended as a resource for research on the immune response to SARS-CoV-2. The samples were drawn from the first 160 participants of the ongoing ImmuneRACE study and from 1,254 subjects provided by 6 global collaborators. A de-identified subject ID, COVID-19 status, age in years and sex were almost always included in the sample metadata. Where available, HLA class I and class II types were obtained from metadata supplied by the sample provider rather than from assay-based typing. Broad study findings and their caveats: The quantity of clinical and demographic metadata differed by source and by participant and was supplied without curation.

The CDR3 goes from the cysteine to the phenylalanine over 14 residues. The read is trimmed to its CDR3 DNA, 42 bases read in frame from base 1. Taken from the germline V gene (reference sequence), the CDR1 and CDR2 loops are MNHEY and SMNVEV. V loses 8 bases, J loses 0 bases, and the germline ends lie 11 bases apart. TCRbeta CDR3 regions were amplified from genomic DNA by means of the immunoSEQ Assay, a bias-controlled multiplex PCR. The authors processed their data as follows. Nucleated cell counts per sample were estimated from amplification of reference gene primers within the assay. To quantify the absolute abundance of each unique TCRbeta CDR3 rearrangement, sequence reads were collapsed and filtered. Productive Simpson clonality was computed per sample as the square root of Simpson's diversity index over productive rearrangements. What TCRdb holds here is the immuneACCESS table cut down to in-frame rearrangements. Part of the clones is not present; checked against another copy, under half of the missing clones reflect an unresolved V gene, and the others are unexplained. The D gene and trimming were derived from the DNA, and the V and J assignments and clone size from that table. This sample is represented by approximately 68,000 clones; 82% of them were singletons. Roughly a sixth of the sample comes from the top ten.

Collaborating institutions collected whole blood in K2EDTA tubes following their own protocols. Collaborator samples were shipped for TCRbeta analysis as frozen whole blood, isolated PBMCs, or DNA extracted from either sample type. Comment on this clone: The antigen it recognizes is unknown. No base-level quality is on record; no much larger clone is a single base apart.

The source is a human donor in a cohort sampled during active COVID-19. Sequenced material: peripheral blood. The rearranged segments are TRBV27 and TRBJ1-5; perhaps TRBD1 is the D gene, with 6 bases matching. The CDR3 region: CASGQPYSNQPQHF. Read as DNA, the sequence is TGTGCCAGCGGACAGCCTTATAGCAATCAGCCCCAGCATTTT.